Listed here are 31 T cell receptor beta chains from one sample, sequenced in a study of cytomegalovirus exposure and HLA in healthy donors. Vbeta (60) and Jbeta (13) primers were used in the PCR. TCRdb keeps only in-frame clones here, not all; method: immunoSEQ multiplex PCR. The table lists approximately 150,000 clones, 75% to 90% of them singletons. Sequenced material: PBMCs. Receptors originate from a human donor in good health.

The J gene is TRBJ1-2, the V gene TRBV6-5, with D possibly being TRBD1 (5 bases). Germline V gives CDR1 MNHEY, CDR2 SVGAGI. The CDR3 consists of 12 residues. V gave up 6 bases and J gave up 7 bases, with 12 bases separating them. The CDR3 nucleotides read TGTGCCAGCAGCGAAACCAGGGTTGGCTACACCTTC. The encoded protein is CASSETRVGYTF.

This chain uses TRBV5-1 with TRBJ2-1; 8 positions agree with TRBD2. Germline lookup yields CDR1 SGHRS and CDR2 YFSETQ. The CDR3 has 14 amino acids. V lost 4 bases, J lost 4 bases, and 4 bases stayed unmatched. CDR3 nucleotide sequence: TGCGCCAGCAGCGGCGGGACTAGGTACAATGAGCAGTTCTTC. It yields the protein CASSGGTRYNEQFF.

This sequence joins TRBV5-8 and TRBJ2-7, with unresolved D. Trimming shortened V by 6 bases and J by 5 bases, and 18 bases separated the two germline ends. The germline gives CDR1 SGHTS, CDR2 YDEGEE. This CDR3 is built from 14 residues. The CDR3 DNA follows: TGTGCCAGCACACAGTCGACGGCCGTCCACGAGCAGTACTTC. Protein: CASTQSTAVHEQYF. The full variable domain, its missing parts supplied by reference TRBV5-8 and TRBJ2-7, is EAGVTQSPTHLIKTRGQQATLRCSPISGHTSVYWYQQALGLGLQFLLWYDEGEERNRGNFPPRFSGRQFPNYSSELNVNALELEDSALYLCASTQSTAVHEQYFGPGTRLTVT.

V gene TRBV6-6 combines with J gene TRBJ1-2; D remains ambiguous. V lost 2 bases, J lost 8 bases, and 6 bases lay in between. Germline lookup yields CDR1 MNHNY and CDR2 SVGAGI (reference sequence). The CDR3 runs 11 residues. DNA for the CDR3: TGTGCCAGCAGTTACAACATGGGCTACACCTTC. It codes for CASSYNMGYTF.

The V call is TRBV28, the J call TRBJ2-2, with D tentatively TRBD1 (6 bases). Trimming removed 3 bases at V and 4 bases at J, with 9 bases between. This CDR3 contains 14 residues. Germline V lookup: CDR1 MDHEN, CDR2 SYDVKM. The CDR3 reads CASSLRGGTGELFF. CDR3 sequence (DNA): TGTGCCAGCAGTTTGCGAGGGGGCACCGGGGAGCTGTTTTTT.

The chain couples TRBV6-5 to TRBJ1-6; D is perhaps TRBD1 (5 bases). Germline V gene lookup returns CDR1 MNHEY and CDR2 SVGAGI. The CDR3 loop spans 15 amino acids. With 0 bases removed from V and 5 bases from J, the gap between germline ends came to 8 bases. This CDR3 is CASSYSEGDNSPLHF. The DNA of the CDR3 is TGTGCCAGCAGTTACTCAGAAGGGGATAATTCACCCCTCCACTTT.

The chain employs TRBV5-1 and TRBJ2-3; the D is unclear. This CDR3 region has 15 residues. Deletions cut 0 bases from V and 2 bases from J, with 10 bases between. The germline CDR1 and CDR2 sequences are SGHRS and YFSETQ. CDR3 DNA sequence: TGCGCCAGCAGCTTGGTGCGGCTTTACACAGATACGCAGTATTTT. It codes for CASSLVRLYTDTQYF.

Written as DNA, the CDR3 is TGTGCCAGCAGTTACTCGAGGGCTCAGGGAGGAGAAAAACTGTTTTTT. Translated: CASSYSRAQGGEKLFF. V gene TRBV6-5 combines with J gene TRBJ1-4, with D tentatively TRBD1 (5 bases). The CDR3 is 16 residues long. Germline lookup yields CDR1 MNHEY and CDR2 SVGAGI. The V gene lost 0 bases and the J gene lost 8 bases, with 16 bases spanning the gap.

The chain couples TRBV7-2 to TRBJ2-3, with D unclear. V was clipped by 5 bases and J by 0 bases, with 12 bases between them. The CDR3 is 15 residues long. Per the germline V gene, CDR1 is SGHTA and CDR2 is FQGNSA. The CDR3 region is CASSPYSTSTDTQYF. CDR3 nucleotide sequence: TGTGCCAGCAGCCCTTACTCGACTAGCACAGATACGCAGTATTTT.

The CDR3 here is CASSRVGDSSYNEQFF. Written as DNA, the CDR3 is TGTGCCAGTAGTAGGGTGGGGGACAGCTCCTACAATGAGCAGTTCTTC. The chain has TRBV19 and TRBJ2-1; the match to TRBD1 covers 7 bases. Trimming at V came to 4 bases and at J to 0 bases, leaving 6 bases not matched to a gene. The CDR3 is made up of 16 amino acids. From germline, CDR1 is LNHDA and CDR2 SQIVND (reference sequence).

The gene calls are TRBV2 and TRBJ2-3, with 10 bases lining up with TRBD1. The CDR3 consists of 15 residues. CDR1 and CDR2 from the germline V gene are SNHLY and FYNNEI. Unmatched junction bases numbered 4, after V lost 6 bases and J lost 1 base. The CDR3 protein is CASRRTGGGTDTQYF. CDR3 coding DNA: TGTGCCAGCAGAAGGACAGGGGGAGGCACAGATACGCAGTATTTT.

This sequence joins TRBV19 and TRBJ1-2; perhaps TRBD1 as D (6 bases). The germline V gene has CDR1 LNHDA and CDR2 SQIVND (reference sequence). There are 13 residues in the CDR3. The V end lost 8 bases, the J end lost 5 bases, and 15 bases lay between the germline ends. CDR3 sequence reads: CASQSGTYYGYTF. In nucleotides, the CDR3 is TGTGCCAGTCAGTCCGGGACATATTATGGCTACACCTTC.

This rearrangement joins TRBV6-6 to TRBJ1-2; the match to TRBD1 covers 7 bases. The V segment lost 6 bases and the J segment 4 bases; nucleotides outside the gene matches: 8. The CDR3 has 14 residues. Germline lookup yields CDR1 MNHNY and CDR2 SVGAGI (reference sequence). Written as DNA, the CDR3 is TGTGCCAGCAGCCCGAGGACAGGCGCCTATGGCTACACCTTC. Translated, it gives CASSPRTGAYGYTF.

This clone occurred a few times. This sequence joins TRBV4-3 and TRBJ2-7; TRBD2 matches at 11 bases. J was trimmed by 2 bases and V by 4 bases; bases with no gene match: 4. The CDR3 loop spans 15 amino acids. Looked up from germline, CDR1 is LGHNA and CDR2 is YSLEER. This CDR3 reads CASSLRLAGTYEQYF. The CDR3 DNA follows: TGCGCCAGCAGCCTCCGACTAGCGGGGACCTACGAGCAGTACTTC.

This clone occurred once. CDR3 region: CASSQWDNSNTEAFF. In DNA, the CDR3 is TGCGCCAGCAGCCAATGGGACAATTCGAACACTGAAGCTTTCTTT. The genes are TRBV4-1 and TRBJ1-1; maybe TRBD1 (6 bases). The CDR3 has 15 amino acids. V shed 2 bases and J shed 1 base, with 11 bases lying between them. CDR1 is MGHRA, CDR2 YSYEKL, per germline.

The chain combines TRBV19 with TRBJ1-1; 7 bases match TRBD1. Germline CDR1 is LNHDA and CDR2 is SQIVND (reference sequence). The CDR3 spans 14 residues. The junction had 3 bases not matched to a gene; V was cut back by 5 bases and J by 0 bases. CDR3 DNA: TGTGCCAGTAGTTGGGACAGCATGAACACTGAAGCTTTCTTT. It codes for CASSWDSMNTEAFF.

CDR3 sequence (DNA): TGTGCCAGCAGTAGGGGCGGTAATGGCTACACCTTC. It specifies CASSRGGNGYTF. The V call is TRBV6-5, the J call TRBJ1-2, with TRBD1 as a possible D gene (5 bases). Germline values: CDR1 MNHEY, CDR2 SVGAGI. This CDR3 has 12 residues. Trimming took off 5 bases at V and 6 bases at J, with 10 bases between the two ends.

This chain joins TRBV7-2 and TRBJ1-6, with 11 bases identical to TRBD1. Germline CDR1 is SGHTA and CDR2 is FQGNSA. This CDR3 contains 18 residues. V shed 6 bases and J 7 bases; nucleotides not matched to a gene: 14. The CDR3 loop reads CASRGQGASFGQNSPLHF. In DNA form, the CDR3 reads TGTGCCAGCAGAGGACAGGGGGCCTCTTTTGGCCAAAATTCACCCCTCCACTTT.

This rearrangement joins TRBV6-6 to TRBJ2-3; the match to TRBD2 covers 9 bases. The ends lost 0 bases at V and 1 base at J; junction bases unmatched: 2. Germline V gene data show CDR1 as MNHNY and CDR2 as SVGAGI (reference sequence). The CDR3 length is 16 residues. In DNA form, the CDR3 reads TGTGCCAGCAGTTACTCGTCTAGCGGGGGCACAGATACGCAGTATTTT. This encodes CASSYSSSGGTDTQYF.

This clone has just a few counts. The V gene is TRBV6-5, the J gene TRBJ2-2, with D tentatively TRBD1 (6 bases). V was pared by 11 bases and J by 7 bases, with 17 bases between. The germline V gene encodes CDR1 MNHEY and CDR2 SVGAGI. This CDR3 comprises 13 residues. This CDR3 reads CAAWTALVGELFF. DNA of the CDR3: TGTGCCGCTTGGACAGCCTTGGTCGGGGAGCTGTTTTTT.

This rearrangement joins TRBV4-3 to TRBJ2-2, with D tentatively TRBD2 (6 bases). V shed 2 bases and J shed 2 bases, with 12 bases lying between them. The CDR3 loop spans 16 amino acids. Germline CDR1 is LGHNA and CDR2 is YSLEER. In DNA, the CDR3 is TGCGCCAGCAGCCAACAACCGGGACTCAACACCGGGGAGCTGTTTTTT. Translating gives CASSQQPGLNTGELFF.

This chain uses TRBV9 with TRBJ2-3; D is unresolved. The CDR3 spans 13 residues. V lost 0 bases and J 5 bases, leaving 7 bases between the germline ends. Germline assignment: CDR1 SGDLS and CDR2 YYNGEE. The CDR3 DNA is TGTGCCAGCAGCGTAGGTTTCGGAGATACGCAGTATTTT. Protein product: CASSVGFGDTQYF.

In its sample, this clone was seen once. The J gene is TRBJ2-1, the V gene TRBV5-8, with 11 bases that match TRBD2. This CDR3 comprises 15 residues. The V gene's germline CDR1 is SGHTS and CDR2 YDEGEE. Trimming at V came to 4 bases and at J to 4 bases, leaving 4 bases not matched to a gene. In nucleotides, the CDR3 is TGTGCCAGCAGCCAGGGACTAGCGGTTTACAATGAGCAGTTCTTC. Amino acid sequence: CASSQGLAVYNEQFF. Drawing the rest from reference TRBV5-8 and TRBJ2-1, the complete variable domain is EAGVTQSPTHLIKTRGQQATLRCSPISGHTSVYWYQQALGLGLQFLLWYDEGEERNRGNFPPRFSGRQFPNYSSELNVNALELEDSALYLCASSQGLAVYNEQFFGPGTRLTVL.

In its sample, this clone was seen a few times. J is TRBJ1-5 and V is TRBV5-1; D is unresolved. CDR1 and CDR2 (germline): SGHRS, YFSETQ. V was clipped by 5 bases and J by 4 bases, with 10 bases between them. The CDR3 extends over 13 amino acids. The CDR3 DNA reads as TGCGCCAGCAGGGCGGGTGAAAATCAGCCCCAGCATTTT. This sequence encodes CASRAGENQPQHF.

The chain couples TRBV29-1 to TRBJ2-7; D call uncertain. The CDR3 sequence is 11 residues long. Germline V gives CDR1 SQVTM, CDR2 ANQGSEA. Between the trimmed V and J ends, which lost 3 bases and 0 bases, there was a span of 3 bases. The CDR3 bases are TGCAGCGTTGACAGCTCCTACGAGCAGTACTTC. Translating it yields CSVDSSYEQYF.

The chain links TRBV12-5 to TRBJ1-6; 7 positions agree with TRBD1. Germline CDR1 reads LGHNT; CDR2 reads FRNRAP. V lost 4 bases and J lost 6; bases outside the gene matches: 3. The CDR3 loop spans 14 amino acids. CDR3 protein: CASGWGTVNSPLHF. Here the CDR3 DNA reads TGTGCTAGTGGTTGGGGGACAGTTAATTCACCCCTCCACTTT.

V and J are TRBV12-5 and TRBJ1-2; no clear D gene. This CDR3 region has 13 residues. V lost 3 bases and J 5 bases, leaving 10 bases between the germline ends. Germline CDR1 reads LGHNT; CDR2 reads FRNRAP. The CDR3 region is CASGFRVKYGYTF. In DNA form, the CDR3 reads TGTGCTAGTGGTTTTCGGGTTAAATATGGCTACACCTTC.

The rearrangement joins TRBV4-3 to TRBJ1-4; D is uncertain. Germline loops: CDR1 LGHNA, CDR2 YSLEER. V lost 3 bases and J 7 bases, leaving 12 bases between the germline ends. The CDR3 runs 14 residues. For the CDR3, the DNA is TGCGCCAGCAGCCACGTTGGACGGGGTGAAAAACTGTTTTTT. As protein: CASSHVGRGEKLFF.

This chain links TRBV13 with TRBJ1-2; D perhaps matches TRBD1 (6 bases). Trimming removed 0 bases from V and 8 bases from J, with 16 bases in between. The germline CDR1 and CDR2 sequences are PRHDT and FYEKMQ (reference sequence). The CDR3 runs to 15 residues. CDR3 nucleotide sequence: TGTGCCAGCAGCTTAGGCCGGGTGGGGGCGAGGGGCTACACCTTC. It specifies CASSLGRVGARGYTF.

The chain joins TRBV7-6 to TRBJ2-5; TRBD1 matches at 8 bases. The length of the CDR3 is 15 residues. In germline, CDR1 is SGHVS, CDR2 FNYEAQ. The trim removed 5 bases at V and 4 bases at J, leaving 9 bases unmatched. CDR3 residues: CASSHRTGRGETQYF. CDR3 DNA sequence: TGTGCCAGCAGCCATCGGACAGGGCGAGGAGAGACCCAGTACTTC.

This chain's CDR3 is CASRPGDRGYGYTF. CDR3 DNA: TGTGCCAGCAGGCCAGGGGACAGGGGATATGGCTACACCTTC. This chain links TRBV28 with TRBJ1-2; 10 nucleotides line up with TRBD1. V shed 6 bases, J shed 5 bases, and the junction held 6 bases outside the gene matches. Germline V gene lookup returns CDR1 MDHEN and CDR2 SYDVKM. This CDR3 spans 14 amino acids.